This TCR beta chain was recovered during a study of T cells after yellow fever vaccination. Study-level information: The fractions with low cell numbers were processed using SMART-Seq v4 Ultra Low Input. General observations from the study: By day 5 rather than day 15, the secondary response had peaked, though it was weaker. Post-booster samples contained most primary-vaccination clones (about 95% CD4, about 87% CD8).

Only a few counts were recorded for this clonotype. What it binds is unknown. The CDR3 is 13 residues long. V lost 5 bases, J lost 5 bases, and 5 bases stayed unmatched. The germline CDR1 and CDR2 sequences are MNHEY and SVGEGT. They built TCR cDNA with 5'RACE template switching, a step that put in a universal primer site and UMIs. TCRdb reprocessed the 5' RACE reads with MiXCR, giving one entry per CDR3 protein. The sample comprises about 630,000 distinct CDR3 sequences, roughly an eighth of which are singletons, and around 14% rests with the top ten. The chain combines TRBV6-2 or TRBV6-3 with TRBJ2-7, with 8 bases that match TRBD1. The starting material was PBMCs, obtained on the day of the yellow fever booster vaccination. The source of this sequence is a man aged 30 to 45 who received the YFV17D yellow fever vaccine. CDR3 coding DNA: TGTGCCAGCAGTCGGACAGGGTCCCACGAGCAGTACTTC. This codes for CASSRTGSHEQYF.